Given below is one TCR beta chain in context. The data originate from a study of blood T cell repertoires in COVID-19. Overall study context: PBMCs, B-cell-depleted T cells, or T cells were the source of the cDNA or gDNA that made up the material.

Method: immunoSEQ multiplex PCR; TCRdb's copy keeps in-frame clones and lacks some. The table has 150,000 to 200,000 clones, 89% seen once; the top ten hold 2% to 2.5%. The CDR3 covers 13 residues. Trimming left V 7 bases short and J 4 bases short, with 14 bases between. Germline CDR1 reads MNHEY; CDR2 reads SVGAGI. The sequence came from a woman in her forties with acute COVID-19. The sample consisted of PBMCs or T cells enriched from blood (not recorded which). The chain employs TRBV6-5 and TRBJ2-7, with D possibly matching TRBD2 (6 bases). CDR3 protein: CASTREFGYEQYF. The CDR3 DNA reads as TGTGCCAGCACACGGGAGTTTGGGTACGAGCAGTACTTC.